The entry below describes one TCR beta chain. The sample is drawn from a study of blood T cell repertoires in COVID-19. In the study overall: Donors in the United States, Italy and Spain gave samples during acute or convalescent COVID-19. From T cells, B-cell-depleted T cells, or PBMCs came the material, which was cDNA or gDNA.

As originally analysed: Reference gene primer amplification gave nucleated cell count estimates. The data were produced by immunoSEQ multiplex PCR, yet TCRdb's version contains in-frame clones alone and is incomplete. V, J and clone size were drawn from that table, and D and trimming were deduced from the DNA. Here the sample spans roughly 140,000 clones, roughly 82% being singletons. The clonotype was recovered from a woman in her forties or fifties in a cohort sampled during active or convalescent COVID-19. The sequenced material came from peripheral blood.

In nucleotides, the CDR3 is TGTGCCAGCAGCCAAGCCGCCGGGATAAGTTCACCCCTCCACTTT. Its protein product is CASSQAAGISSPLHF. V is TRBV3-1 (or the pseudogene TRBV3-2) and J is TRBJ1-6; no clear D gene. This CDR3 is built from 15 residues. The V end lost 1 base, the J end lost 9 bases, and 13 bases lay between the germline ends. The germline CDR1 and CDR2 sequences are LGHDT and YNNKEL (reference sequence).